This TCR beta chain comes out of a study of cytomegalovirus exposure and HLA in healthy donors. About this clone: Its cognate antigen is unknown.

The PCR contained 60 Vbeta and 13 Jbeta primers. Libraries were prepared by immunoSEQ multiplex PCR; TCRdb keeps only in-frame clonotypes and omits some of them. Here the sample spans approximately 52,000 clones, 77% being singletons. Study outcomes and limitations: Among TCR sequences, most were rare, though some public TCRs appeared in many donors.

With 1 base removed from V and 5 bases from J, the gap between germline ends came to 14 bases. The germline V gene has CDR1 SGHAT and CDR2 FQNNGV. This CDR3 is built from 15 residues. Sequencing was carried out using PBMCs. This clonotype was obtained from a female donor in good health and CMV-seronegative. This rearrangement joins TRBV11-2 to TRBJ2-5, with a tentative D call TRBD1 (5 bases). CDR3 nucleotides: TGTGCCAGCAGCTTAGGGGCTGACAGCTTCGAGACCCAGTACTTC. It yields the protein CASSLGADSFETQYF.